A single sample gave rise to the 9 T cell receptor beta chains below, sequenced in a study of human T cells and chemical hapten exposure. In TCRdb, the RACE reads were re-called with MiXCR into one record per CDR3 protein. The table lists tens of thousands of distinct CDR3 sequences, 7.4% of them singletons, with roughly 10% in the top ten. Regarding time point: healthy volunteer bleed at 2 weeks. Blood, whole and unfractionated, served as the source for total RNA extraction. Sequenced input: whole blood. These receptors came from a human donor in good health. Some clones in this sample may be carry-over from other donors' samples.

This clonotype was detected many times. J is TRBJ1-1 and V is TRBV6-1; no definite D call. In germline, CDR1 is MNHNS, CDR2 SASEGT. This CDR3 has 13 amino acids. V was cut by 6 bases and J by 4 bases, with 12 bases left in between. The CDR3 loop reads CASSPSIGTEAFF. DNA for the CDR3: TGTGCCAGCAGCCCAAGTATTGGCACTGAAGCTTTCTTT.

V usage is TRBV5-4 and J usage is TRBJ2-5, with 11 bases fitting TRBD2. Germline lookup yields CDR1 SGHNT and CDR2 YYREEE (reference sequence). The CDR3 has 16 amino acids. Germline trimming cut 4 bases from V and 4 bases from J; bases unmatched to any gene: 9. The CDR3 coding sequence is TGTGCCAGCAGCGAAAATAGCGGGGGGGCCAGAGAGACCCAGTACTTC. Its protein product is CASSENSGGARETQYF.

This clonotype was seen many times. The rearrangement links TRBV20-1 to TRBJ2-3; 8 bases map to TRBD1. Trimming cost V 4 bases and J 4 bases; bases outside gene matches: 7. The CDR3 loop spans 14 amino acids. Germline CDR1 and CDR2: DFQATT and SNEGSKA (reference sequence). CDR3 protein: CSAMSGQGSDTQYF. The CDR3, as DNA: TGCAGTGCTATGAGCGGACAGGGCTCAGATACGCAGTATTTT.

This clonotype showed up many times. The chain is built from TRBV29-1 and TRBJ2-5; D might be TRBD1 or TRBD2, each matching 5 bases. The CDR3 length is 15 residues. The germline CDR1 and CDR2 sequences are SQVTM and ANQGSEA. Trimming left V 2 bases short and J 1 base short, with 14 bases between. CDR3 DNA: TGCAGCGTTGAAATTTGGGGGACCCCCCAAGAGACCCAGTACTTC. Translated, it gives CSVEIWGTPQETQYF.

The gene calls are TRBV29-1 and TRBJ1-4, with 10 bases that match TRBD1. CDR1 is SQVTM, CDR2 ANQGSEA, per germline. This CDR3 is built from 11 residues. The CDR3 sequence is CGGQGGEKLFF. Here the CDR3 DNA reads TGCGGAGGACAGGGGGGGGAAAAACTGTTTTTT.

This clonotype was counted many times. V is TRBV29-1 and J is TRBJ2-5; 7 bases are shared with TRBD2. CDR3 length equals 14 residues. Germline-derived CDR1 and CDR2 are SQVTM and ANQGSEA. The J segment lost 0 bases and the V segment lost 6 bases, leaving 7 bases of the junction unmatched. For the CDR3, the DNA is TGCAGCGTGGTGGGGGGGACGGACCAAGAGACCCAGTACTTC. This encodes CSVVGGTDQETQYF.

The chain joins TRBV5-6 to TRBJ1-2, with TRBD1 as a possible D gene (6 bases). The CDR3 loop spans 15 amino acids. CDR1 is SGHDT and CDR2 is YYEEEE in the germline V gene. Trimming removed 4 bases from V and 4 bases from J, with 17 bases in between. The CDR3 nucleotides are TGTGCCAGCAGCCGACGGGGGCCCGCCCTCTATGGCTACACCTTC. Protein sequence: CASSRRGPALYGYTF.

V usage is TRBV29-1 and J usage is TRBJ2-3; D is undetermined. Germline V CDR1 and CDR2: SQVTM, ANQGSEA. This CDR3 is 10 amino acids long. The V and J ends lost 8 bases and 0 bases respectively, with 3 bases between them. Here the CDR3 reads CSSSTDTQYF. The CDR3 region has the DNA TGCAGCTCTAGCACAGATACGCAGTATTTT.

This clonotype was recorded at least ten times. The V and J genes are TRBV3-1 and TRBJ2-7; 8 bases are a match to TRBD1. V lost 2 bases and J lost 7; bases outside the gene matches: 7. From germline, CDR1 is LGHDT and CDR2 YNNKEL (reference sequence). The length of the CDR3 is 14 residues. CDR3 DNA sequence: TGTGCCAGCAGCCAAATCAGGGGGCGAGGGGAGCAGTACTTC. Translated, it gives CASSQIRGRGEQYF.